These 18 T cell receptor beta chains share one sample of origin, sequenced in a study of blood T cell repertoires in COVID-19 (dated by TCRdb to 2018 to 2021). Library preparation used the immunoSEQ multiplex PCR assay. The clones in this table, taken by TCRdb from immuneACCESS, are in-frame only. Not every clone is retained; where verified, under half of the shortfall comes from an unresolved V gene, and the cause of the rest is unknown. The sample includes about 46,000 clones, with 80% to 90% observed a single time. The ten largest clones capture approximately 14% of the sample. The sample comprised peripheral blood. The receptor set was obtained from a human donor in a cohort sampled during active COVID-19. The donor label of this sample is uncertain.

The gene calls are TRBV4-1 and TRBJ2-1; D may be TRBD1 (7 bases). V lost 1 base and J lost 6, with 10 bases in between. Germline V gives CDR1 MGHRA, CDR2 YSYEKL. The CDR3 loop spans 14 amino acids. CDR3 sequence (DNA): TGCGCCAGCAGCCAAGGACAGGGAGGCAATGAGCAGTTCTTC. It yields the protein CASSQGQGGNEQFF.

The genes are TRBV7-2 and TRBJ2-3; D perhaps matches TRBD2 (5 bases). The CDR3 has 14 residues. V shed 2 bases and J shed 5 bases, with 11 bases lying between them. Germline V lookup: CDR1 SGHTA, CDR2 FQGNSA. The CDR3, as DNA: TGTGCCAGCAGCTTAAGCATCGGGGAAGATACGCAGTATTTT. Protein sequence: CASSLSIGEDTQYF.

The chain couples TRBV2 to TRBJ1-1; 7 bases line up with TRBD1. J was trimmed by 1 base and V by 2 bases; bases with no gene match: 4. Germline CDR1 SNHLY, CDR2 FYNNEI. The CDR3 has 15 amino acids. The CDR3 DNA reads TGTGCCAGCAGTGAAATGGGACAGAGGAACACTGAAGCTTTCTTT. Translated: CASSEMGQRNTEAFF.

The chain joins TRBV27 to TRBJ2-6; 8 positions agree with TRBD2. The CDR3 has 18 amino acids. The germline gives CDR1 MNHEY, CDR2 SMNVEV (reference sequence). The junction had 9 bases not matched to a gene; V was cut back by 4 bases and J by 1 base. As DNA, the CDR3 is TGTGCCAGCAGTTCTCGGGGGGGCGGTCCGTCTGGGGCCAACGTCCTGACTTTC. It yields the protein CASSSRGGGPSGANVLTF.

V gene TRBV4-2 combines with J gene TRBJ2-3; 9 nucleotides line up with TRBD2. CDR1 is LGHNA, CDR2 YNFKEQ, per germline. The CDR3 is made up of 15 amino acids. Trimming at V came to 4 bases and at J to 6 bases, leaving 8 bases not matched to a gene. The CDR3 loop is CASSPLAGGLDTQYF. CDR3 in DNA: TGTGCCAGCAGCCCCCTCGCGGGGGGGCTGGATACGCAGTATTTT.

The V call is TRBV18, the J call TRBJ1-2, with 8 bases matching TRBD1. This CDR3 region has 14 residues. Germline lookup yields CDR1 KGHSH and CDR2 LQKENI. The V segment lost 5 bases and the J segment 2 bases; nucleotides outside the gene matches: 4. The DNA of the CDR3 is TGTGCCAGCTCATCCGGGACAGGCAACTATGGCTACACCTTC. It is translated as CASSSGTGNYGYTF.

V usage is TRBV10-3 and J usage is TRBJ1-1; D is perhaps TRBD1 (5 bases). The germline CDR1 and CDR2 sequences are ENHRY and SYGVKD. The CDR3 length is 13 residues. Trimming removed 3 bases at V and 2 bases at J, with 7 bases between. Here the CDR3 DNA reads TGTGCCATCAGTGACCAGGGAAACACTGAAGCTTTCTTT. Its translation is CAISDQGNTEAFF.

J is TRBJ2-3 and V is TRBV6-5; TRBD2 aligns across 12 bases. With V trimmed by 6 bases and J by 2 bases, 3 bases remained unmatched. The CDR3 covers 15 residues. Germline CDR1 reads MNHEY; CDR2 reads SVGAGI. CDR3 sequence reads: CASRRTSGATDTQYF. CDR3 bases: TGTGCCAGCAGAAGGACTAGCGGGGCCACAGATACGCAGTATTTT.

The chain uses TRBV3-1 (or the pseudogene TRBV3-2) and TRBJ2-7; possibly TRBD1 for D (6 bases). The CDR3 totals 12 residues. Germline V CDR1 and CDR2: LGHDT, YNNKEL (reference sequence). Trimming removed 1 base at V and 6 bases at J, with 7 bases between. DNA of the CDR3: TGTGCCAGCAGCCAAGTACAGGGCGAGCAGTACTTC. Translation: CASSQVQGEQYF.

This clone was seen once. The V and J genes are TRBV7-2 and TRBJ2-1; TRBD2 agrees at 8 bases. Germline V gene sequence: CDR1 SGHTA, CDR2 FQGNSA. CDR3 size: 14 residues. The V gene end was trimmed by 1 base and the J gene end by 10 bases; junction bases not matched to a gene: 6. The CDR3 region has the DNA TGTGCCAGCAGCTTAGGGACTAGCCGGCGGGAGCAGTTCTTC. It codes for CASSLGTSRREQFF.

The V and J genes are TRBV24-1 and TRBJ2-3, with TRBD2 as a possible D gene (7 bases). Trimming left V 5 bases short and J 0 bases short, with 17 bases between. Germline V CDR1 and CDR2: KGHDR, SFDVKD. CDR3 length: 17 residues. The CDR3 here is CATSAGGGLPSTDTQYF. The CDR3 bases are TGTGCCACCAGTGCTGGCGGGGGCTTACCTAGCACAGATACGCAGTATTTT.

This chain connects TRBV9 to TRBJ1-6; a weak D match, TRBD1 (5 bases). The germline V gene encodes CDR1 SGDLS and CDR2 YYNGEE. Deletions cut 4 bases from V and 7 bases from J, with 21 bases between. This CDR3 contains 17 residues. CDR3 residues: CASSPTGGTGFNSPLHF. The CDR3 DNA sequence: TGTGCCAGCAGCCCCACGGGAGGGACGGGATTCAATTCACCCCTCCACTTT.

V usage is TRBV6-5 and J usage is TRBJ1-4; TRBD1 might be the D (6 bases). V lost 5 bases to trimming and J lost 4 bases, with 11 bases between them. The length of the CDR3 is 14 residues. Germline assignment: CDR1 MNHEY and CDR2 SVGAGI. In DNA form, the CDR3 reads TGTGCCAGCAGTCCGGGACACATTAATGAAAAACTGTTTTTT. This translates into CASSPGHINEKLFF.

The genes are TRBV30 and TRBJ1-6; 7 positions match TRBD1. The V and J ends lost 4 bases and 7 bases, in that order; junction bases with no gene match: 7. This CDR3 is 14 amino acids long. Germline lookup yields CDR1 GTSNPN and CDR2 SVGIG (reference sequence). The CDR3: CAWTTDRANSPLHF. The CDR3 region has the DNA TGTGCCTGGACCACAGACAGGGCGAATTCACCCCTCCACTTT.

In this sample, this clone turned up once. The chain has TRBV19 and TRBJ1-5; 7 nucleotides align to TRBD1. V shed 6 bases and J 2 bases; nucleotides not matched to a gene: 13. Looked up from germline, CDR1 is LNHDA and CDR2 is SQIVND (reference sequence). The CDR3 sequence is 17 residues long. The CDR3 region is CASSPRGRGYGNQPQHF. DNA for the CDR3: TGTGCCAGTAGCCCTCGTGGCAGGGGGTACGGCAATCAGCCCCAGCATTTT.

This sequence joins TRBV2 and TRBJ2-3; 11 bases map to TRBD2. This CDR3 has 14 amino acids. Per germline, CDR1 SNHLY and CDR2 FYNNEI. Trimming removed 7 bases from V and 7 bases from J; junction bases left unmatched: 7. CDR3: CASTRSGGAYTQYF. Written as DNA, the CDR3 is TGTGCCAGCACACGTAGCGGGGGGGCATATACGCAGTATTTT.

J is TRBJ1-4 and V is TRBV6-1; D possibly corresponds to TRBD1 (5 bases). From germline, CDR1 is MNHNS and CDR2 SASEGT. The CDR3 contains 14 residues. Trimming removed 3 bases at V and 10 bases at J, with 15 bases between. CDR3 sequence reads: CASSDGWGAVKLFF. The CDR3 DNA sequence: TGTGCCAGCAGTGATGGGTGGGGCGCCGTAAAACTGTTTTTT.

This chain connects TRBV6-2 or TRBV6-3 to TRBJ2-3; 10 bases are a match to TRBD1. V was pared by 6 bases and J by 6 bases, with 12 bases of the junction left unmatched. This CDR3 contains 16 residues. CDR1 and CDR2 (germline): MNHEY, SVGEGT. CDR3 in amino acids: CASSPPRQGARDTQYF. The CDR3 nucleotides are TGTGCCAGCAGCCCTCCCCGACAGGGGGCTAGGGATACGCAGTATTTT.